The 20 T cell receptor beta chains below all came from one sample that was sequenced in a study of cytomegalovirus exposure and HLA in healthy donors. Sequencing used immunoSEQ multiplex PCR; TCRdb keeps in-frame clones, though not all of them. The data hold about 200,000 clones, with about 81% observed a single time. Sequencing was carried out using PBMCs. Receptor source: a woman aged 25 to 45 in good health and CMV-seronegative.

CDR3 nucleotides: TGTGCCAGCAGCGTAGTAGGGGCAGGGGCCATCAACGAGCAGTACTTC. The encoded protein is CASSVVGAGAINEQYF. The gene calls are TRBV9 and TRBJ2-7, with TRBD1 as a possible D gene (6 bases). Germline loops: CDR1 SGDLS, CDR2 YYNGEE. The CDR3 runs to 16 residues. V lost 0 bases and J lost 5, with 18 bases in between.

The rearrangement links TRBV4-1 to TRBJ2-6; a possible D gene is TRBD1 (5 bases). The CDR3 has 18 amino acids. The ends were cut back, 0 bases at V and 2 bases at J, with 14 bases in the middle. The germline gives CDR1 MGHRA, CDR2 YSYEKL. The CDR3, as DNA: TGCGCCAGCAGCCAAGAGAAGGGGCATCCCCCTGGGGCCAACGTCCTGACTTTC. This translates into CASSQEKGHPPGANVLTF.

This sequence joins TRBV7-3 and TRBJ2-5, with TRBD1 as a possible D gene (6 bases). V was pared by 5 bases and J by 2 bases, with 9 bases between. Germline loops: CDR1 SGHTA, CDR2 FQGTGA. There are 13 residues in the CDR3. The CDR3 bases are TGTGCCAGCAGCCGAGGACAGCAAGAGACCCAGTACTTC. Its translation is CASSRGQQETQYF. The variable domain in full, with the rest retrieved from reference TRBV7-3 and TRBJ2-5, is GAGVSQTPSNKVTEKGKYVELRCDPISGHTALYWYRQSLGQGPEFLIYFQGTGAADDSGLPNDRFFAVRPEGSVSTLKIQRTERGDSAVYLCASSRGQQETQYFGPGTRLLVL.

The V call is TRBV9, the J call TRBJ1-1; D is unresolved. The CDR3 totals 15 residues. Germline loops: CDR1 SGDLS, CDR2 YYNGEE. V was pared by 0 bases and J by 4 bases, with 13 bases between. CDR3 sequence reads: CASSVVLFGGTEAFF. DNA of the CDR3: TGTGCCAGCAGCGTAGTTCTATTTGGCGGCACTGAAGCTTTCTTT.

The rearrangement uses TRBV15 and TRBJ2-2, with D uncertain. Germline loops: CDR1 LNHNV, CDR2 YYDKDF (reference sequence). This CDR3 is 13 amino acids long. The germline V and J ends were trimmed by 5 bases and 7 bases, with 11 bases remaining between them. The CDR3 nucleotides read TGTGCCACCAGCTCTCGGTTTGGCGGGGAGCTGTTTTTT. This sequence encodes CATSSRFGGELFF. The whole variable domain, filled in from reference TRBV15 and TRBJ2-2, reads DAMVIQNPRYQVTQFGKPVTLSCSQTLNHNVMYWYQQKSSQAPKLLFHYYDKDFNNEADTPDNFQSRRPNTSFCFLDIRSPGLGDTAMYLCATSSRFGGELFFGEGSRLTVL.

This chain uses TRBV5-1 with TRBJ2-2; D might be TRBD2 (5 bases). CDR3 length equals 15 residues. CDR1 is SGHRS, CDR2 YFSETQ, per germline. Between the trimmed V and J ends, which lost 4 bases and 3 bases, there was a span of 13 bases. The CDR3 nucleotides read TGCGCCAGCAGCCCGCGGGTCACAGACACCGGGGAGCTGTTTTTT. It codes for CASSPRVTDTGELFF.

About this clone itself: The junction shows a germline mismatch at one end, possibly a read error. This chain uses TRBV5-6 with TRBJ2-1; tentatively, D is TRBD1 (6 bases). Germline V gives CDR1 SGHDT, CDR2 YYEEEE. The CDR3 covers 12 residues. The CDR3 reads CASNLGAQKKFF. CDR3 coding DNA: TGTGCCAGCAACTTGGGGGCTCAGAAGAAGTTCTTC.

The rearrangement uses TRBV11-2 and TRBJ2-3, with TRBD1 matching over 7 bases. V shed 10 bases, J shed 5 bases, and the junction held 6 bases outside the gene matches. CDR1 is SGHAT, CDR2 FQNNGV, per germline. The CDR3 runs to 12 residues. The CDR3 nucleotides are TGTGCCATAGGGGGCCAGGTAGATACGCAGTATTTT. It is translated as CAIGGQVDTQYF.

The table lists this clone with a count of one. CDR3 in DNA: TGTGCCAGTACCCCGACGGGACAGGGACCTAAGAAAAAACTGTTTTTT. Translation gives CASTPTGQGPKKKLFF. The chain is built from TRBV19 and TRBJ1-4; 9 bases are a match to TRBD1. The CDR3 contains 16 residues. Trimming took 7 bases from V and 9 from J; bases not matched to a gene: 15. Germline values: CDR1 LNHDA, CDR2 SQIVND (reference sequence).

This clone was counted only a few times. This chain connects TRBV23-1 to TRBJ2-7; D may be TRBD2 (5 bases). TRBV23-1 is an ORF, with its function uncertain. V dropped 4 bases and J dropped 5 bases, with 12 bases sitting between them. This CDR3 contains 13 residues. The CDR3 region has the DNA TGCGCCAGCAGTCGAGCGGCCAGGAACGAGCAGTACTTC. Encoded protein: CASSRAARNEQYF.

The V call is TRBV6-5, the J call TRBJ2-1; D might be TRBD2 (5 bases). This CDR3 comprises 16 residues. Between the trimmed V and J ends, which lost 0 bases and 4 bases, there was a span of 13 bases. Germline CDR1 reads MNHEY; CDR2 reads SVGAGI. Here the CDR3 reads CASSYSSAGAYNEQFF. CDR3 bases: TGTGCCAGCAGTTACTCGTCCGCGGGCGCTTACAATGAGCAGTTCTTC.

There are a few counts of this clone. The rearrangement links TRBV7-2 to TRBJ1-2; the D gene is possibly TRBD1 (5 bases). The V end was cut by 6 bases, the J end by 2 bases, with 10 bases between. Germline V gene sequence: CDR1 SGHTA, CDR2 FQGNSA. This CDR3 is built from 13 residues. CDR3 region: CASSSAGNYGYTF. For the CDR3, the DNA is TGTGCCAGCAGTTCGGCAGGGAACTATGGCTACACCTTC.

In this sample, this clone turned up once. V is TRBV6-5 and J is TRBJ2-1, with D perhaps matching TRBD1 (6 bases). V was pared by 6 bases and J by 4 bases, with 13 bases between. The CDR3 runs to 14 residues. Germline V gives CDR1 MNHEY, CDR2 SVGAGI. CDR3 nucleotide sequence: TGTGCCAGCAGACCAGGGGTCGGTTACAATGAGCAGTTCTTC. It yields the protein CASRPGVGYNEQFF.

Only a few counts were recorded for this clone. The chain combines TRBV18 with TRBJ1-2, with D perhaps matching TRBD1 (5 bases). V was shortened by 3 bases and J by 11 bases, with 13 bases between the two germline ends. CDR3 length equals 12 residues. In germline, CDR1 is KGHSH, CDR2 LQKENI. CDR3 DNA: TGTGCCAGCTCACCCAGGGATACGATATACACCTTC. It specifies CASSPRDTIYTF.

In DNA, the CDR3 is TGTGCCAGCAGCTTGGATACAGCCCCCACAGATACGCAGTATTTT. Translated, it gives CASSLDTAPTDTQYF. The genes are TRBV5-4 and TRBJ2-3; D unresolved. The CDR3 has 15 amino acids. Germline V gene sequence: CDR1 SGHNT, CDR2 YYREEE (reference sequence). Trimming cost V 0 bases and J 2 bases, with 10 bases left between them.

The rearrangement joins TRBV6-6 to TRBJ1-5, with D maybe TRBD1 (6 bases). CDR1 is MNHNY and CDR2 is SVGAGI in the germline V gene (reference sequence). Trimming took off 5 bases at V and 0 bases at J, with 14 bases between the two ends. This CDR3 is 16 amino acids long. The DNA of the CDR3 is TGTGCCAGCAGTAAAGTTCAGGGGTATAGCAATCAGCCCCAGCATTTT. Translating gives CASSKVQGYSNQPQHF.

The chain carries TRBV6-5 and TRBJ1-4, with D perhaps matching TRBD1 (5 bases). The V gene's germline CDR1 is MNHEY and CDR2 SVGAGI. V shed 0 bases and J shed 5 bases, with 13 bases lying between them. The CDR3 runs 16 residues. CDR3 sequence reads: CASSYSGTGINEKLFF. CDR3 nucleotides: TGTGCCAGCAGTTACTCTGGCACAGGTATAAATGAAAAACTGTTTTTT.

The V and J genes are TRBV27 and TRBJ2-2, with 9 bases matching TRBD2. V dropped 5 bases and J dropped 7; count of bases not matched to a gene: 20. This CDR3 is 19 amino acids long. Germline values: CDR1 MNHEY, CDR2 SMNVEV (reference sequence). The CDR3, as DNA: TGTGCCAGCAGTCCTAAACGGGGCGGGAGGGCCGCGGTGAACGGGGAGCTGTTTTTT. Residues: CASSPKRGGRAAVNGELFF.

The CDR3 DNA reads as TGTGCCAGCAGTCAGGGACTAGCTTCTCCCCCAGATACGCAGTATTTT. Translated: CASSQGLASPPDTQYF. The chain employs TRBV6-6 and TRBJ2-3; 9 bases are a match to TRBD2. This CDR3 has 16 amino acids. The junction had 10 bases not matched to a gene; V was cut back by 5 bases and J by 4 bases. Per the germline V gene, CDR1 is MNHNY and CDR2 is SVGAGI (reference sequence).

CDR3 loop: CASSVAGGATNEKLFF. DNA for the CDR3: TGTGCCAGCAGCGTAGCCGGGGGGGCAACTAATGAAAAACTGTTTTTT. The chain joins TRBV9 to TRBJ1-4, with D tentatively TRBD1 (5 bases). The CDR3 extends over 16 amino acids. Per the germline V gene, CDR1 is SGDLS and CDR2 is YYNGEE. The V end lost 0 bases, the J end lost 0 bases, and 9 bases lay between the germline ends.